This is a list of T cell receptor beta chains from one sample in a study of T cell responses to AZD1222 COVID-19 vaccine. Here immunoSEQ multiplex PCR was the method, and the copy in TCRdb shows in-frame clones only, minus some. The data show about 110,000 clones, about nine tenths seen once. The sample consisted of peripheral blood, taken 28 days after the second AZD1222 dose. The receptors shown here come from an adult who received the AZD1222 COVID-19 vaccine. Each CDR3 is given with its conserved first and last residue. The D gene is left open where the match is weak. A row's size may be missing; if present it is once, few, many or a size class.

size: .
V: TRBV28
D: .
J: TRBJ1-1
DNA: TGTGCCAGATTAAAAGAAGCTTTCTTT
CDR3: CARLKEAFF

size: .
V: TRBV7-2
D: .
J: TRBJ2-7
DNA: TGTGCCAGCAGCTTAGCGGTCAGGGACGAGCAGTACTTC
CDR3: CASSLAVRDEQYF

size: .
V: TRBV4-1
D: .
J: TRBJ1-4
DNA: TGCGCCAGCAGCCAAGTGTCCGAAAAACTGTTTTTT
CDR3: CASSQVSEKLFF

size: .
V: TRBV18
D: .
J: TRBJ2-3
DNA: TGTGCCAGCTCACCGTCCGTCGTAGAGACGCAGTATTTT
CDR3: CASSPSVVETQYF

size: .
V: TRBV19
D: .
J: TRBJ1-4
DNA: TGTGCCAGTACCGTGGGACAAGTCAATGAAAAACTGTTTTTT
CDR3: CASTVGQVNEKLFF

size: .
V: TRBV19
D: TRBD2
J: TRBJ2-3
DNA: TGTGCCAGTAGTACAGGACTAGCGGGACTAGATACGCAGTATTTT
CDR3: CASSTGLAGLDTQYF

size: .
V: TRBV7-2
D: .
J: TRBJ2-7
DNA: TGTGCCAGCAGCTTACAGGGAGCGTGGGACGAGCAGTACTTC
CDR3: CASSLQGAWDEQYF

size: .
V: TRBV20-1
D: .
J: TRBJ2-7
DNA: TGCAGTGCTAGTCCAGGACACGAGAGCTCCTACGAGCAGTACTTC
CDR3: CSASPGHESSYEQYF

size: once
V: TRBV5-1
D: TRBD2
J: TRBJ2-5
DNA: TGCGCCAGCAGCACCGGGACTAGCGGGGAAGAGACCCAGTACTTC
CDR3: CASSTGTSGEETQYF

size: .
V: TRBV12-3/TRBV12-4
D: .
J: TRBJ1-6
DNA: TGTGCCAGCAGTTTCCAGGGAGATTCACCCCTCCACTTT
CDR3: CASSFQGDSPLHF

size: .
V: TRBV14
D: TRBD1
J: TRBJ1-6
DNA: TGTGCCAGCAGCCAAGGGGACAGGTTCTATAATTCACCCCTCCACTTT
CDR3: CASSQGDRFYNSPLHF

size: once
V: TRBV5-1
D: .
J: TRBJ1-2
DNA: TGCGCCAGCAGCTTTGGACAGCCTCAAAACTATGGCTACACCTTC
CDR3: CASSFGQPQNYGYTF

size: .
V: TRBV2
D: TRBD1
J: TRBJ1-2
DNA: TGTGCCAGCAGTGAAGGGGGGACAGGGTACCTATGGGGCTACACCTTC
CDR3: CASSEGGTGYLWGYTF

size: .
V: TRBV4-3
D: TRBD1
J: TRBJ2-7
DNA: TGCGCCAGCAGCCAAGCTCCCGAGCCGGGACAGGCCTCCTACGAGCAGTACTTC
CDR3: CASSQAPEPGQASYEQYF

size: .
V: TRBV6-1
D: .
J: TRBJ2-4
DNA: TGTGCCAGCAGTGCCGACTACGCATTAGCCAAAAACATTCAGTACTTC
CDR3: CASSADYALAKNIQYF

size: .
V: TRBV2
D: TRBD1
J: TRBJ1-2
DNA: TGTGCCAGCAGAGAGGGGGCCGATGGCTACACCTTC
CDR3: CASREGADGYTF

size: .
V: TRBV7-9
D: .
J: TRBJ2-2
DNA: TGTGCCAGCAGCTTAGCGCTGAACACCGGGGAGCTGTTTTTT
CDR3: CASSLALNTGELFF